The entry below describes one T cell receptor (beta chain). Its matching antigen is unknown. This sample was taken from a study of T-cell memory formation after mild COVID-19. A single record per CDR3 protein comes from TCRdb applying MiXCR to the 5' RACE reads. There are 470,000 or so distinct CDR3 sequences in the sample; around 25% occur only once, and around an eighth lies in the top ten. Notes on the study in general: The pre-infection memory compartment contained some responding clones, suggesting cross-reactive memory joined. Balance between CD4 and CD8 was seen in clones contracting day 15 to 85, and a CD4+ lean was seen in later expanders. Contracting CD4+ clones sat mainly in CM and EM; CD8+ in EMRA.

The CDR3 contains 11 residues. V shed 2 bases and J shed 6 bases, with 5 bases lying between them. Germline V gene data show CDR1 as SGHDT and CDR2 as YYEEEE. The chain carries TRBV5-6 and TRBJ1-1; D unresolved. The sequenced sample consisted of PBMCs or a T cell subset sorted from them (not recorded which). This TCR was sampled from an adult woman who had mild COVID-19 (a few samples of this study predate the infection). Cell type and time point are not known. The chain's CDR3 is CASSFAAEAFF. In nucleotides, the CDR3 is TGTGCCAGCAGCTTTGCCGCTGAAGCTTTCTTT. The full variable domain, completed using reference TRBV5-6 and TRBJ1-1, is DAGVTQSPTHLIKTRGQQVTLRCSPKSGHDTVSWYQQALGQGPQFIFQYYEEEERQRGNFPDRFSGHQFPNYSSELNVNALLLGDSALYLCASSFAAEAFFGQGTRLTVV.